This T cell receptor beta chain was sequenced in a study of blood T cell repertoires in COVID-19. The overall study: The United States, Italy and Spain supplied acute and convalescent COVID-19 samples.

CDR3 size: 17 residues. In germline, CDR1 is SGHTS, CDR2 YDEGEE. With V trimmed by 3 bases and J by 2 bases, 8 bases remained unmatched. Sequencing was performed with immunoSEQ multiplex PCR; in TCRdb, only in-frame clones are kept and a portion is missing. The sample records fewer than 250,000 clones, approximately 89% being singletons. Material: peripheral blood. The chain uses TRBV5-8 and TRBJ2-1; 10 nucleotides match TRBD1. The TCR was taken from a woman in her fifties or sixties who had recovered from COVID-19. This chain's CDR3 is CASSSKSDRGPYNEQFF. The CDR3 DNA is TGTGCCAGCAGCTCAAAATCTGACAGGGGGCCCTACAATGAGCAGTTCTTC.